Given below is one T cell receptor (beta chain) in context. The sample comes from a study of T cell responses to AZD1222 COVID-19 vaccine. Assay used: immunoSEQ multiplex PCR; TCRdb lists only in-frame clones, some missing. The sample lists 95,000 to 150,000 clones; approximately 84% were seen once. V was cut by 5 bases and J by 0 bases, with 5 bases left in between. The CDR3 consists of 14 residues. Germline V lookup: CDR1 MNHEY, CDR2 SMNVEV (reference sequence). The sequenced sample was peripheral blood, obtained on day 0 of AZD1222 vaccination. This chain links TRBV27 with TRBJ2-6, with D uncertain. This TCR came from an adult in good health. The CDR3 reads CASSGSSGANVLTF. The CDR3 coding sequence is TGTGCCAGCAGTGGTAGCTCTGGGGCCAACGTCCTGACTTTC.